These 25 T cell receptor beta chains came from one sample sequenced in a study of shared clonotypes between healthy human individuals. Sequenced by immunoSEQ multiplex PCR; TCRdb stores in-frame clones only, minus some. The sample contains about 450,000 clones, around 80% of which appear only once. The sample comprised PBMCs. The source is a woman in her thirties or forties in good health. Some clones in this sample may be carry-over from other donors' samples.

The chain links TRBV11-3 to TRBJ2-1, with 10 nucleotides matching TRBD2. V was clipped by 5 bases and J by 5 bases; unmatched bases: 3. The CDR3 totals 14 residues. Germline loops: CDR1 SGHNT, CDR2 YENEEA. CDR3 protein: CASSTSGRDNEQFF. In DNA form, the CDR3 reads TGTGCCAGCAGCACCAGCGGGAGGGACAATGAGCAGTTCTTC.

Remarks on this clone: It is likely a read error: a sequence one base away is far more abundant. This chain joins TRBV29-1 and TRBJ2-5, with D perhaps being TRBD1 or TRBD2 (6 bases each). The V gene's germline CDR1 is SQVTM and CDR2 ANQGSEA. The CDR3 contains 14 residues. This CDR3 is CSVGAGREPYEQHF. CDR3 DNA sequence: TGCAGCGTGGGGGCTGGGCGGGAACCCTACGAGCAGCACTTC.

V and J are TRBV5-4 and TRBJ2-7; no clear D. This CDR3 is built from 15 residues. Trimming took 4 bases from V and 1 from J, leaving 15 bases between them. Germline V CDR1 and CDR2: SGHNT, YYREEE (reference sequence). The CDR3 DNA follows: TGTGCCAGCAGCCAAGAAGGAGATGTATCCTACGAGCAGTACTTC. It specifies CASSQEGDVSYEQYF.

Worth noting for this clone: A far larger clone is one base from this, pointing to a likely read error. V gene TRBV7-9 combines with J gene TRBJ2-3; the D gene is possibly TRBD2 (6 bases). The germline CDR1 and CDR2 sequences are SEHNR and FQNEAQ (reference sequence). Trimming took off 5 bases at V and 7 bases at J, with 22 bases between the two ends. CDR3 length: 16 amino acids. CDR3 nucleotide sequence: TGTGCCAGCAGCCTGGGGGGATTATTGCGGGAAAATACGCAGTATTTT. This codes for CASSLGGLLRENTQYF. Full variable domain (outside the CDR3, taken from reference TRBV7-9 and TRBJ2-3): DTGVSQNPRHKITKRGQNVTFRCDPISEHNRLYWYRQTLGQGPEFLTYFQNEAQLEKSRLLSDRFSAERPKGSFSTLEIQRTEQGDSAMYLCASSLGGLLRENTQYFGPGTRLTVL.

The sample holds one count of this clone. The rearrangement joins TRBV2 to TRBJ2-7, with 9 bases aligning to TRBD1. CDR1 and CDR2 (germline): SNHLY, FYNNEI. With V trimmed by 5 bases and J by 3 bases, 8 bases remained unmatched. The length of the CDR3 is 15 residues. The CDR3 is CASSNDRGIFYEQYF. The CDR3 nucleotides read TGTGCCAGCAGTAACGACAGGGGGATTTTCTACGAGCAGTACTTC.

The chain is built from TRBV6-5 and TRBJ2-7; 11 bases line up with TRBD2. V lost 6 bases and J lost 0; bases outside the gene matches: 4. The germline V gene has CDR1 MNHEY and CDR2 SVGAGI. This CDR3 contains 15 residues. CDR3 sequence reads: CASSRLAGSSYEQYF. DNA of the CDR3: TGTGCCAGCAGCCGACTAGCGGGGAGCTCCTACGAGCAGTACTTC.

The chain has TRBV11-3 and TRBJ2-3; a possible D gene is TRBD1 (5 bases). CDR1 and CDR2 from the germline V gene are SGHNT and YENEEA. Trimming stripped 1 base from V and 2 bases from J, with 7 bases between. The CDR3 is 14 residues long. The CDR3 is CASSLGQLTDTQYF. CDR3 in DNA: TGTGCCAGCAGCTTAGGACAGCTCACAGATACGCAGTATTTT.

The chain is built from TRBV11-3 and TRBJ2-3; TRBD2 aligns across 12 bases. The length of the CDR3 is 15 residues. The germline V gene encodes CDR1 SGHNT and CDR2 YENEEA. Trimming cost V 5 bases and J 4 bases; bases outside gene matches: 4. CDR3 residues: CASSPSGRAADTQYF. DNA for the CDR3: TGTGCCAGCAGCCCTAGCGGGAGGGCCGCAGATACGCAGTATTTT.

Note on this clone: Compared with germline, one end of the junction differs, possibly owing to a read error. The V call is TRBV5-1, the J call TRBJ1-2; perhaps TRBD1 as D (5 bases). CDR3 length: 12 amino acids. Germline V CDR1 and CDR2: SGHRS, YFSETQ. The CDR3 DNA reads as TGCGTCAGCAGCCCCGGGGGGGGTGGCTACACCTTC. As protein: CVSSPGGGGYTF.

V usage is TRBV29-1 and J usage is TRBJ1-1, with TRBD1 matching 7 bases. Germline V gene lookup returns CDR1 SQVTM and CDR2 ANQGSEA. The CDR3 length is 12 residues. V dropped 6 bases and J dropped 4; count of bases not matched to a gene: 5. Here the CDR3 DNA reads TGCAGCGTCAGACAGGGTAGCACTGAAGCTTTCTTT. Its translation is CSVRQGSTEAFF.

The rearrangement links TRBV5-1 to TRBJ2-3, with D uncertain. V was shortened by 5 bases and J by 3 bases, with 13 bases between the two germline ends. The CDR3 is 14 residues long. CDR1 SGHRS and CDR2 YFSETQ come from the germline V gene. CDR3 in amino acids: CASRTAVGTDTQYF. Written as DNA, the CDR3 is TGCGCCAGCAGAACCGCGGTGGGGACAGATACGCAGTATTTT.

CDR3: CASSEATGGITGELFF. The CDR3 DNA sequence: TGTGCCAGCAGTGAAGCTACAGGGGGGATCACCGGGGAGCTGTTTTTT. The chain couples TRBV6-1 to TRBJ2-2; 8 bases fit TRBD1. This CDR3 contains 16 residues. V was pared by 0 bases and J by 4 bases, with 4 bases of the junction left unmatched. CDR1 is MNHNS and CDR2 is SASEGT in the germline V gene.

The chain uses TRBV25-1 and TRBJ2-5; D remains ambiguous. The germline V gene encodes CDR1 MGHDK and CDR2 SYGVNS. V gave up 3 bases and J gave up 7 bases, with 6 bases separating them. The CDR3 is 11 residues long. In nucleotides, the CDR3 is TGTGCCAGCAGTGACGTGACGACCCAGTACTTC. As protein: CASSDVTTQYF.

The chain employs TRBV13 and TRBJ2-1, with 8 bases fitting TRBD2. CDR1 is PRHDT and CDR2 is FYEKMQ in the germline V gene (reference sequence). The CDR3 has 16 amino acids. Trimming cost V 5 bases and J 8 bases; bases outside gene matches: 14. CDR3 region: CASSPTESGSFHEQFF. The CDR3 DNA follows: TGTGCCAGCAGCCCGACCGAGAGCGGGAGTTTCCATGAGCAGTTCTTC.

The chain combines TRBV4-3 with TRBJ1-1, with D hard to call. Trimming took 2 bases from V and 5 from J, leaving 12 bases between them. Germline CDR1 LGHNA, CDR2 YSLEER. The CDR3 has 14 amino acids. CDR3 protein: CASSQSARGTEAFF. CDR3 nucleotide sequence: TGCGCCAGCAGCCAAAGTGCACGGGGAACTGAAGCTTTCTTT.

This clone appeared a single time. The chain couples TRBV28 to TRBJ1-5; no reliable D call. Germline V CDR1 and CDR2: MDHEN, SYDVKM. The germline V and J ends were trimmed by 11 bases and 0 bases, with 23 bases remaining between them. The CDR3 is made up of 17 amino acids. The DNA of the CDR3 is TGTGCCTCCAGTTTAGCTCGAAGACGGTATAGCAATCAGCCCCAGCATTTT. It encodes CASSLARRRYSNQPQHF.

This clone was recorded only once. The chain couples TRBV2 to TRBJ1-5; a weak D match, TRBD1 (6 bases). Germline V CDR1 and CDR2: SNHLY, FYNNEI. Trimming removed 7 bases at V and 0 bases at J, with 13 bases between. The CDR3 has 15 residues. The CDR3 coding sequence is TGTGCCAGCAATGAGGGACATCTTAGCAATCAGCCCCAGCATTTT. Its translation: CASNEGHLSNQPQHF.

The V call is TRBV5-1, the J call TRBJ2-1, with 14 bases lining up with TRBD2. The CDR3 extends over 15 amino acids. The junction had 5 bases not matched to a gene; V was cut back by 2 bases and J by 10 bases. CDR1 SGHRS and CDR2 YFSETQ come from the germline V gene. In nucleotides, the CDR3 is TGCGCCAGCAGCTTTTTGGGACTAGCGGGAGACGAGCAGTTCTTC. Encoded protein: CASSFLGLAGDEQFF.

The chain carries TRBV7-8 and TRBJ1-5, with 8 bases lining up with TRBD1. This CDR3 has 17 residues. V shed 4 bases and J 3 bases; nucleotides not matched to a gene: 11. CDR1 is SGHVS, CDR2 FQNEAQ, per germline. CDR3 loop: CASSYDAGTGYNQPQHF. The CDR3 nucleotides read TGTGCCAGCAGCTATGATGCCGGGACAGGCTACAATCAGCCCCAGCATTTT.

CDR3 loop: CASSLDSPDNEQFF. In DNA, the CDR3 is TGCGCCAGCAGCTTGGACTCTCCAGACAATGAGCAGTTCTTC. This rearrangement joins TRBV5-1 to TRBJ2-1; D not resolved. Per germline, CDR1 SGHRS and CDR2 YFSETQ. The CDR3 has 14 residues. V was clipped by 0 bases and J by 5 bases, with 9 bases between them.

This clone was detected a few times. V and J are TRBV2 and TRBJ2-1; 7 bases match TRBD2. Germline V gene lookup returns CDR1 SNHLY and CDR2 FYNNEI. The CDR3 spans 13 residues. The V and J ends lost 11 bases and 9 bases, in that order; junction bases with no gene match: 13. The CDR3 nucleotides read TGTGCCGGAAGGGGCGGGAGAGAGGCTGAGCAGTTCTTC. Protein product: CAGRGGREAEQFF.

V and J are TRBV2 and TRBJ2-7; D remains ambiguous. CDR1 and CDR2 from the germline V gene are SNHLY and FYNNEI. Trimming removed 6 bases at V and 0 bases at J, with 12 bases between. The CDR3 sequence is 14 residues long. The CDR3 coding sequence is TGTGCCAGCAGGGCCACAGCAAACTCCTACGAGCAGTACTTC. As protein: CASRATANSYEQYF.

With respect to this clone: This CDR3 is also generated by other DNA sequences in the sample. The V call is TRBV5-1, the J call TRBJ1-4; D remains ambiguous. Germline V gene data show CDR1 as SGHRS and CDR2 as YFSETQ. The length of the CDR3 is 14 residues. V lost 2 bases to trimming and J lost 1 base, with 6 bases between them. The CDR3 spells CASSLAGTNEKLFF. For the CDR3, the DNA is TGCGCCAGCAGCTTAGCCGGAACTAATGAAAAACTGTTTTTT. Full variable domain (missing parts from reference TRBV5-1 and TRBJ1-4): KAGVTQTPRYLIKTRGQQVTLSCSPISGHRSVSWYQQTPGQGLQFLFEYFSETQRNKGNFPGRFSGRQFSNSRSEMNVSTLELGDSALYLCASSLAGTNEKLFFGSGTQLSVL.

The rearrangement uses TRBV27 and TRBJ2-5; TRBD1 matches at 11 bases. The CDR3 has 15 residues. After removal of 6 bases from V and 8 bases from J, the junction contained 11 bases not matched to a gene. CDR1 and CDR2 from the germline V gene are MNHEY and SMNVEV (reference sequence). CDR3 bases: TGTGCCAGCAGAGCCTCCGGGACAGGGGGTAGTACCCAGTACTTC. Amino acid sequence: CASRASGTGGSTQYF.

CDR3 nucleotide sequence: TGTGCCAGCACCGTCCTTGGGGGGCAAGAGACCCAGTACTTC. This encodes CASTVLGGQETQYF. The V call is TRBV7-9, the J call TRBJ2-5; TRBD2 might be the D (6 bases). CDR1 and CDR2 (germline): SEHNR, FQNEAQ (reference sequence). V was clipped by 7 bases and J by 2 bases, with 14 bases between them. The CDR3 sequence is 14 residues long.